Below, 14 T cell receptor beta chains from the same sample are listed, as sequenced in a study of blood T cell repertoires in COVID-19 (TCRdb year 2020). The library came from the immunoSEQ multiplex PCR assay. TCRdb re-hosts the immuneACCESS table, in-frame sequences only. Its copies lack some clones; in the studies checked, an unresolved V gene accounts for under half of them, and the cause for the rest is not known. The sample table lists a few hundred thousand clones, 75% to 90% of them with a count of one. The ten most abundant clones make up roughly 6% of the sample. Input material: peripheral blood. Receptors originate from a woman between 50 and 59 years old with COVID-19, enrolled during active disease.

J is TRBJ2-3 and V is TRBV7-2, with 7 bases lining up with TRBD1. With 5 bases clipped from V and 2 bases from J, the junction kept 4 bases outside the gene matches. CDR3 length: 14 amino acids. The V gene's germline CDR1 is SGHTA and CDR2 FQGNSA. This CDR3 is CASSQQGFTDTQYF. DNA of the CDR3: TGTGCCAGCAGCCAACAGGGGTTCACAGATACGCAGTATTTT.

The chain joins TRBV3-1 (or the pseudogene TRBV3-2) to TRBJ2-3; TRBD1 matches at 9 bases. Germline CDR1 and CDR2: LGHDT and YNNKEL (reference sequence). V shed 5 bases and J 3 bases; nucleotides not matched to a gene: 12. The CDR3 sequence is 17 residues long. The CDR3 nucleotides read TGTGCCAGCAGCGGCAAGAAGGCCGGGACAGGGACAGATACGCAGTATTTT. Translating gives CASSGKKAGTGTDTQYF.

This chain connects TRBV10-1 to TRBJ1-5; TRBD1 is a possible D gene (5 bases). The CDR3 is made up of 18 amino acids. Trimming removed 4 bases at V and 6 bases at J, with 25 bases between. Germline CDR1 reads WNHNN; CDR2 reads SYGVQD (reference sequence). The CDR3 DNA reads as TGCGCCAGCAGTGGCCCTAAAGCGGGGGAGGTTTCCAGTCAGCCCCAGCATTTT. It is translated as CASSGPKAGEVSSQPQHF.

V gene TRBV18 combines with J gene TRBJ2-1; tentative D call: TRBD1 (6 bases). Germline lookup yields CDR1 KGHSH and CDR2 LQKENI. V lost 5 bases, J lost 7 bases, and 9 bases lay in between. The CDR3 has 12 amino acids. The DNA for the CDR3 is TGTGCCAGCTCAGACACAGGGAATGAGCAGTTCTTC. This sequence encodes CASSDTGNEQFF.

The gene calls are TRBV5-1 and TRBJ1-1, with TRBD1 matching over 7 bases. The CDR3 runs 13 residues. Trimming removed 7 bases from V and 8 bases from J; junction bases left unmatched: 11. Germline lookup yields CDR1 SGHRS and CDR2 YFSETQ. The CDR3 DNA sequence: TGCGCCAGCCGAACAGGGGACGGGTTGGAAGCTTTCTTT. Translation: CASRTGDGLEAFF.

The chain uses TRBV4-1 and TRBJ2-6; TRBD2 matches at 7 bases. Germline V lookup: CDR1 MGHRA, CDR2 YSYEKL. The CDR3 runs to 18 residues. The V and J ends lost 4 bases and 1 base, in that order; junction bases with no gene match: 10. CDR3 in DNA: TGCGCCAGCAGCCTAACTAGCGACCAAACTTCTGGGGCCAACGTCCTGACTTTC. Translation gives CASSLTSDQTSGANVLTF.

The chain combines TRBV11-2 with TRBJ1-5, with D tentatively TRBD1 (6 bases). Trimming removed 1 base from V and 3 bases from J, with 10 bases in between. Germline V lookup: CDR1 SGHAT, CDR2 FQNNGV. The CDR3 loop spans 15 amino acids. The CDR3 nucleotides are TGTGCCAGCAGCTTAGCCGGACAGATCAATCAGCCCCAGCATTTT. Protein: CASSLAGQINQPQHF. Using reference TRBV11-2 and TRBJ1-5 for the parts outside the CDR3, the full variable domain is EAGVAQSPRYKIIEKRQSVAFWCNPISGHATLYWYQQILGQGPKLLIQFQNNGVVDDSQLPKDRFSAERLKGVDSTLKIQPAKLEDSAVYLCASSLAGQINQPQHFGDGTRLSIL.

CDR3 bases: TGCAGCGTGAGGGAGACCCGCTCCGAGCAGTACTTC. Amino acids: CSVRETRSEQYF. The rearrangement links TRBV29-1 to TRBJ2-7; D is perhaps TRBD2 (5 bases). V lost 6 bases to trimming and J lost 6 bases, with 15 bases between them. Germline assignment: CDR1 SQVTM and CDR2 ANQGSEA. The CDR3 length is 12 residues.

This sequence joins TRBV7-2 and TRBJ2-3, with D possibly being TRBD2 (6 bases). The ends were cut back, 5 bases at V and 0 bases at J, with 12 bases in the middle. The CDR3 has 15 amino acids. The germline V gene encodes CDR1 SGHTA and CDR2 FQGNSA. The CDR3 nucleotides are TGTGCCAGCAGCAGGGACTTTGCTAGCACAGATACGCAGTATTTT. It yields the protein CASSRDFASTDTQYF.

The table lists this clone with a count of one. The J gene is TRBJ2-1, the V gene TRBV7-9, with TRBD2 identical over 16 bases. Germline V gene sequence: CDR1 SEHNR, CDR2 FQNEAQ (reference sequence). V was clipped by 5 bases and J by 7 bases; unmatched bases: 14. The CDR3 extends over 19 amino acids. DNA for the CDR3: TGTGCCAGCAGCCTGGGACTAGCGGGAGGGACCCTAACTCCGAATGAGCAGTTCTTC. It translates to CASSLGLAGGTLTPNEQFF.

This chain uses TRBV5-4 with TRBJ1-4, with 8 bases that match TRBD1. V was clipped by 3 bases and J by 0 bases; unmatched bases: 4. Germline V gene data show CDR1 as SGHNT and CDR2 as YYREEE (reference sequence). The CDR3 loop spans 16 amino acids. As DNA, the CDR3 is TGTGCCAGCAGCTGGGACAGGACCTCAACTAATGAAAAACTGTTTTTT. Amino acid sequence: CASSWDRTSTNEKLFF.

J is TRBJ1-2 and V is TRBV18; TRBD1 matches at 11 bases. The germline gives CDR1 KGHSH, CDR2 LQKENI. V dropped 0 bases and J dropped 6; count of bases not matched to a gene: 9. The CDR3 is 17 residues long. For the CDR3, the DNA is TGTGCCAGCTCACCACCACCGGACAGGGGGCGTCGAGATGGCTACACCTTC. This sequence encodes CASSPPPDRGRRDGYTF.

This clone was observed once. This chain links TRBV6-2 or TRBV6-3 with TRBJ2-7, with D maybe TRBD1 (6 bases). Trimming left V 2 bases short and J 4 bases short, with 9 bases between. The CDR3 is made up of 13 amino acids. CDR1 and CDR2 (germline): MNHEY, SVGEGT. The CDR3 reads CASSYNRVYEQYF. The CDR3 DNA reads TGTGCCAGCAGTTACAACAGGGTTTACGAGCAGTACTTC.

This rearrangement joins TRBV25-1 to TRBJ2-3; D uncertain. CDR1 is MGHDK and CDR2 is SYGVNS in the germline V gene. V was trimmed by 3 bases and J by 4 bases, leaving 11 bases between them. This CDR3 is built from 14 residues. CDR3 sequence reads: CASSEGHFADTQYF. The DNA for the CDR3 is TGTGCCAGCAGTGAGGGCCATTTCGCAGATACGCAGTATTTT. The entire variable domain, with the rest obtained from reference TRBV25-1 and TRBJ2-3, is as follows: EADIYQTPRYLVIGTGKKITLECSQTMGHDKMYWYQQDPGMELHLIHYSYGVNSTEKGDLSSESTVSRIRTEHFPLTLESARPSHTSQYLCASSEGHFADTQYFGPGTRLTVL.